This entry describes one T cell receptor beta chain. The antigen it recognizes is unknown. One base away there is no much larger clone; base qualities are not given. The data were taken from a study of T-cell reconstitution after alpha-beta-depleted transplantation in children (dated by TCRdb to about 2016). Regarding the complete study: T-cell immune reconstitution after TCRalphabeta/CD19-depleted allogeneic hematopoietic cell transplantation in children was quantitatively tracked in the study by means of TCR repertoire profiling.

The method was PCR. Instrument on record: Illumina HiSeq 2500. TCR library preparation used molecular barcoding, with unique molecular identifiers applied to normalize quantification of the TCRbeta repertoire. In-frame beta chains were kept once TCRdb had trimmed the public reads at Q25 with fastp and called clones with MiXCR. For every CDR3 protein sequence, its rows merge into one entry that carries the most common genes and DNA. The table for this sample lists over 550,000 distinct CDR3 sequences; about 10% of them were counted only once. The ten largest clones represent roughly 3.9% of the sample. The starting material was PBMCs from the stem cell graft donor, obtained from the stem cell graft. This clonotype was obtained from a human donor who donated a stem cell graft to a child with acute myeloid leukemia.

The DNA is as follows: TGCAGTGCCCTCACAAGGGGCAGGGGCAATCAGCCCCAGCATTTT. This codes for CSALTRGRGNQPQHF. The rearrangement combines TRBV20-1 with TRBJ1-5, and TRBD1 may be the D gene, going by 5 matching bases. V drops 6 bases and J drops 2 bases, leaving 17 bases in between. The germline V gene (reference sequence) gives CDR1 as DFQATT and CDR2 as SNEGSKA. Taken from cysteine to phenylalanine, the CDR3 has 15 residues. Here the CDR3 DNA is all that survives: 45 bases in frame from base 1.